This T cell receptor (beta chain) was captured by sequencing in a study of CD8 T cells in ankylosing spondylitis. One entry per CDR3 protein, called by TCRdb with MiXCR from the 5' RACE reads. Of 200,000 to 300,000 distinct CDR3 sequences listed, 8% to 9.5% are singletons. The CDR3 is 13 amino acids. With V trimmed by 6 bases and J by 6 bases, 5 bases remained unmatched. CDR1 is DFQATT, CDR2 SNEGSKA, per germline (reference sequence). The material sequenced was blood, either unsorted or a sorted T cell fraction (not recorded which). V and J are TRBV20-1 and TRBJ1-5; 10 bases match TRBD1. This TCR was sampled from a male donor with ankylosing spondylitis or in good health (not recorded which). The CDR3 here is CSAKTGGIQPQHF. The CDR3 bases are TGCAGTGCAAAGACAGGGGGCATTCAGCCCCAGCATTTT.